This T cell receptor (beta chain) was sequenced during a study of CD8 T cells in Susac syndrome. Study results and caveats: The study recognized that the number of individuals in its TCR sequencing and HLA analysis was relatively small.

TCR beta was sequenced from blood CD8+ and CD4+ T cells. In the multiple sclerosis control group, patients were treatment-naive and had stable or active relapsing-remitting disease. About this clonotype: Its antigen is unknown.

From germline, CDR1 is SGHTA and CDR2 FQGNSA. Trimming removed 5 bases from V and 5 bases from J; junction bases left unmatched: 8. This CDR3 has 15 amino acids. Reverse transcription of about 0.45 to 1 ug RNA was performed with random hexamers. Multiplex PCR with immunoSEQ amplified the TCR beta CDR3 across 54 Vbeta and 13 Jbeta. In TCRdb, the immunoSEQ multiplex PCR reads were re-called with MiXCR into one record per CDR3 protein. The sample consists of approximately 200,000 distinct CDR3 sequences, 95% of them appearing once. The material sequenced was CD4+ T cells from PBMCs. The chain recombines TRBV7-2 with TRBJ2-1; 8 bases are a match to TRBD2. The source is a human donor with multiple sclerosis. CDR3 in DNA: TGTGCCAGCAGCGCAAGCCGGGGGGGAAACAATGAGCAGTTCTTC. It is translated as CASSASRGGNNEQFF. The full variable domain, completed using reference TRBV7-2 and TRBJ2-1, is GAGVSQSPSNKVTEKGKDVELRCDPISGHTALYWYRQSLGQGLEFLIYFQGNSAPDKSGLPSDRFSAERTGGSVSTLTIQRTQQEDSAVYLCASSASRGGNNEQFFGPGTRLTVL.